This passage covers 19 T cell receptor beta chains from one sample sequenced in a study of early T cells in non-severe SARS-CoV-2 infection. TCRdb recomputed calls from the 5' RACE reads with MiXCR, one row per CDR3 protein. The sample consists of 55,000 to 70,000 distinct CDR3 sequences, 10% to 15% of them appearing once. The source material was whole blood. The receptors come from an adult who was a healthcare worker with PCR-confirmed SARS-CoV-2 infection or an uninfected control (not recorded which).

On this clonotype: At one boundary the junction diverges from the germline segment, which might be a read error. The chain carries TRBV18 and TRBJ2-1; tentative D call: TRBD2 (5 bases). The CDR3 runs to 17 residues. Germline CDR1 is KGHSH and CDR2 is LQKENI. The CDR3 loop is CTSSPSAAATLYNEQFF. CDR3 nucleotides: TGTACCAGCTCACCCTCAGCAGCGGCGACCCTCTACAATGAGCAGTTCTTC.

Many counts were recorded for this clonotype. The J gene is TRBJ1-5, the V gene TRBV7-6, with TRBD1 as a possible D gene (5 bases). Germline assignment: CDR1 SGHVS and CDR2 FNYEAQ. V gave up 1 base and J gave up 0 bases, with 10 bases separating them. This CDR3 has 16 residues. The DNA for the CDR3 is TGTGCCAGCAGCTTAGGACAGCACTATAGCAATCAGCCCCAGCATTTT. This encodes CASSLGQHYSNQPQHF.

This chain connects TRBV29-1 to TRBJ2-3; D perhaps matches TRBD1 (5 bases). The CDR3 has 12 residues. The V and J ends lost 4 bases and 5 bases respectively, with 10 bases between them. Germline V CDR1 and CDR2: SQVTM, ANQGSEA. In nucleotides, the CDR3 is TGCAGCGTTGCAGGGTCTGGAGATACGCAGTATTTT. Residues: CSVAGSGDTQYF.

The rearrangement uses TRBV30 and TRBJ1-2, with 7 bases aligning to TRBD1. The CDR3 runs to 13 residues. V lost 4 bases and J lost 4; bases outside the gene matches: 6. From germline, CDR1 is GTSNPN and CDR2 SVGIG (reference sequence). The CDR3 DNA is TGTGCCTGGACTAACAGGGGTCTCTATGGCTACACCTTC. Its translation is CAWTNRGLYGYTF.

The table lists this clonotype with a few counts. The J gene is TRBJ2-7, the V gene TRBV6-5; TRBD1 matches 8 bases. CDR3 length: 14 residues. Germline-derived CDR1 and CDR2 are MNHEY and SVGAGI. The trim removed 5 bases at V and 0 bases at J, leaving 3 bases unmatched. The CDR3 region is CASSATGGSYEQYF. The CDR3 coding sequence is TGTGCCAGCAGTGCCACAGGGGGCTCCTACGAGCAGTACTTC.

The table lists this clonotype with many counts. The rearrangement links TRBV15 to TRBJ1-1; 9 nucleotides align to TRBD1. Per germline, CDR1 LNHNV and CDR2 YYDKDF (reference sequence). The CDR3 loop spans 19 amino acids. With 0 bases clipped from V and 2 bases from J, the junction kept 13 bases outside the gene matches. CDR3 nucleotides: TGTGCCACCAGCAGAGATCGGACAGGGGCCGTGATCGGAAACACTGAAGCTTTCTTT. Translated: CATSRDRTGAVIGNTEAFF. Combining the CDR3 with reference TRBV15 and TRBJ1-1 gives the whole variable domain DAMVIQNPRYQVTQFGKPVTLSCSQTLNHNVMYWYQQKSSQAPKLLFHYYDKDFNNEADTPDNFQSRRPNTSFCFLDIRSPGLGDTAMYLCATSRDRTGAVIGNTEAFFGQGTRLTVV.

This clonotype occurred a few times. The V and J genes are TRBV2 and TRBJ1-3; D is unresolved. Germline V gene sequence: CDR1 SNHLY, CDR2 FYNNEI. Trimming left V 4 bases short and J 0 bases short, with 7 bases between. There are 14 residues in the CDR3. The CDR3 loop is CASSGRTSGNTIYF. CDR3 coding DNA: TGTGCCAGCAGTGGACGAACCTCTGGAAACACCATATATTTT.

This sequence joins TRBV7-9 and TRBJ1-1; maybe TRBD1 (5 bases). The CDR3 length is 12 residues. The germline CDR1 and CDR2 sequences are SEHNR and FQNEAQ (reference sequence). The V end was cut by 2 bases, the J end by 8 bases, with 9 bases between. CDR3: CASSLRGPEAFF. DNA for the CDR3: TGTGCCAGCAGCTTAAGGGGTCCCGAAGCTTTCTTT.

V is TRBV11-2 and J is TRBJ2-5, with D tentatively TRBD2 (6 bases). CDR1 and CDR2 (germline): SGHAT, FQNNGV. The CDR3 is made up of 14 amino acids. The V gene lost 2 bases and the J gene lost 4 bases, with 11 bases spanning the gap. This CDR3 reads CASSLQVRGETQYF. In nucleotides, the CDR3 is TGTGCCAGCAGCTTACAGGTGCGGGGAGAGACCCAGTACTTC.

This clonotype has at least ten counts. The chain recombines TRBV12-3 or TRBV12-4 with TRBJ1-5; the D is unclear. This CDR3 has 14 residues. V was shortened by 1 base and J by 0 bases, with 4 bases between the two germline ends. CDR3 sequence (DNA): TGTGCCAGCAGTTTAGGGAATAGCAATCAGCCCCAGCATTTT. This codes for CASSLGNSNQPQHF.

This clonotype has more than one count but fewer than ten. This chain links TRBV29-1 with TRBJ2-7, with TRBD1 matching 8 bases. Germline CDR1 and CDR2: SQVTM and ANQGSEA. This CDR3 has 11 amino acids. J lost 6 bases, V lost 7 bases, and 5 bases had no gene match. The DNA for the CDR3 is TGCAGCGGGACAGGGTTGAGCGAGCAGTACTTC. Translating gives CSGTGLSEQYF.

This clonotype was picked up a small number of times. The chain has TRBV11-2 and TRBJ1-1, with a weak D call TRBD1 (5 bases). CDR3 length: 15 residues. Trimming pared 1 base from V and 4 bases from J, leaving 13 bases between. Germline CDR1 SGHAT, CDR2 FQNNGV. The CDR3, as DNA: TGTGCCAGCAGCTTAGTTTCCCTGGGGGGCACTGAAGCTTTCTTT. Protein product: CASSLVSLGGTEAFF.

This clonotype has a handful of counts. CDR3 in amino acids: CASGLKSGGMNTEAFF. The CDR3 DNA reads TGTGCTAGTGGTTTGAAATCGGGGGGGATGAACACTGAAGCTTTCTTT. The J gene is TRBJ1-1, the V gene TRBV12-5; D might be TRBD1 (5 bases). The germline V gene has CDR1 LGHNT and CDR2 FRNRAP. This CDR3 region has 16 residues. The V end lost 2 bases, the J end lost 0 bases, and 13 bases lay between the germline ends.

This clonotype has at least ten counts. The J gene is TRBJ2-4, the V gene TRBV12-3 or TRBV12-4; D possibly uses TRBD1 or TRBD2 (5 bases each). The V end was cut by 5 bases, the J end by 0 bases, with 20 bases between. This CDR3 has 18 amino acids. The CDR3 is CASSPPVVGDPAKNIQYF. Here the CDR3 DNA reads TGTGCCAGCAGTCCCCCCGTGGTTGGGGACCCAGCCAAAAACATTCAGTACTTC.

This clonotype was recorded at least ten times. The genes are TRBV5-1 and TRBJ2-3; tentative D call: TRBD2 (6 bases). Germline CDR1 and CDR2: SGHRS and YFSETQ. V was cut by 4 bases and J by 2 bases, with 17 bases left in between. This CDR3 is 16 amino acids long. The CDR3 DNA reads TGCGCCAGCAGCGCGGGACTCCCGGCACCCACAGATACGCAGTATTTT. This sequence encodes CASSAGLPAPTDTQYF.

This clonotype has a count of ten or more. The CDR3 DNA sequence: TGTGCCAGTAGCCCAAAATTACAGGGTTGGGGGCAGCCCCAGCATTTT. Amino acids: CASSPKLQGWGQPQHF. V and J are TRBV19 and TRBJ1-5; maybe TRBD1 (6 bases). This CDR3 is built from 16 residues. V was clipped by 6 bases and J by 7 bases, with 22 bases between them. Germline CDR1 and CDR2: LNHDA and SQIVND (reference sequence).

This clonotype was seen repeatedly, ten times or more. This sequence joins TRBV6-5 and TRBJ1-6; D unresolved. The V and J ends lost 2 bases and 13 bases respectively, with 15 bases between them. Germline V gene sequence: CDR1 MNHEY, CDR2 SVGAGI. The CDR3 is 14 residues long. CDR3 sequence: CASSYRRTPRPLHF. The CDR3 DNA is TGTGCCAGCAGTTACCGACGGACGCCGAGGCCCCTCCACTTT.

This clonotype was counted only a few times. The V call is TRBV7-2, the J call TRBJ1-6; D may be TRBD1 (5 bases). CDR1 is SGHTA, CDR2 FQGNSA, per germline. There are 14 residues in the CDR3. V lost 3 bases, J lost 6 bases, and 9 bases lay in between. CDR3 DNA: TGTGCCAGCAGCTTGCAGGGATCTAATTCACCCCTCCACTTT. Translation: CASSLQGSNSPLHF.

The DNA of the CDR3 is TGTGCCAGCAGGGGGGGACTAGCGGGGACCTACGAGCAGTACTTC. The encoded protein is CASRGGLAGTYEQYF. This sequence joins TRBV2 and TRBJ2-7, with TRBD2 identical over 13 bases. The CDR3 totals 15 residues. J gave up 2 bases and V 6 bases, and 4 bases lay outside the gene matches. Germline CDR1 SNHLY, CDR2 FYNNEI.